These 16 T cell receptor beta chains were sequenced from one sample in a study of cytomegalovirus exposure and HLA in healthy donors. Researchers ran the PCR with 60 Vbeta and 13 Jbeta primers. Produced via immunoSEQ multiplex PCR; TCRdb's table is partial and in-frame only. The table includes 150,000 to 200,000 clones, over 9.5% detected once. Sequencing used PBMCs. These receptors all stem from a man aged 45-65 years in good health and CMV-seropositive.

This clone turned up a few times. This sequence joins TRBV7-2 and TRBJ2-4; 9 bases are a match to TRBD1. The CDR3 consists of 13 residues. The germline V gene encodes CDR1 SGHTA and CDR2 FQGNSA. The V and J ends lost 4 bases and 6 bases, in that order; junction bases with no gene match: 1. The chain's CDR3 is CASSSTGGNIQYF. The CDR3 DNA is TGTGCCAGCAGCTCGACAGGGGGAAACATTCAGTACTTC.

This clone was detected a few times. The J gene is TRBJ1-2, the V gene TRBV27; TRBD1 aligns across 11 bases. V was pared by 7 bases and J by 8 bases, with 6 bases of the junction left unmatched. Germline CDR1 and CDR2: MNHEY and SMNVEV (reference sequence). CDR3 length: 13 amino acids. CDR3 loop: CASKFWDRGGYTF. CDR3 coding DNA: TGTGCCAGCAAGTTTTGGGACAGGGGGGGCTACACCTTC.

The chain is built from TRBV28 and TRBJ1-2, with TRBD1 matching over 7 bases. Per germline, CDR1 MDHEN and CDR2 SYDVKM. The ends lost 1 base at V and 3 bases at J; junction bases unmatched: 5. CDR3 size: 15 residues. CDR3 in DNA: TGTGCCAGCAGTTTATACAGGGGTAAGGACTATGGCTACACCTTC. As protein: CASSLYRGKDYGYTF.

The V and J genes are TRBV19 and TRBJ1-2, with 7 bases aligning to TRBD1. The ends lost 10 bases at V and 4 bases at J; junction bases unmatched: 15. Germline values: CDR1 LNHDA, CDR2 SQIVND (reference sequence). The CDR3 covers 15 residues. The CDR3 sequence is CATQRQGGFSYGYTF. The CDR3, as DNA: TGTGCCACCCAACGACAGGGAGGATTCTCCTATGGCTACACCTTC.

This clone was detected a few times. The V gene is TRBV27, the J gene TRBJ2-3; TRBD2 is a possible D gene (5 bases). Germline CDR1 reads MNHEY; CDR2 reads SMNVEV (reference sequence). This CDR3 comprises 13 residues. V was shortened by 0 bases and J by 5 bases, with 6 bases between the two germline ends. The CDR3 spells CASSLSGVDTQYF. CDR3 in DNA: TGTGCCAGCAGTTTATCCGGGGTAGATACGCAGTATTTT.

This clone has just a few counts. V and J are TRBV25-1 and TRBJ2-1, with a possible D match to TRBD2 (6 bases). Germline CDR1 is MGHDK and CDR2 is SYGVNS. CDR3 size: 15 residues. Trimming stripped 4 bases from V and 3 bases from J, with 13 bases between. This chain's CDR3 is CASSVFGGYYNEQFF. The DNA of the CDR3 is TGTGCCAGCAGTGTGTTCGGGGGTTACTACAATGAGCAGTTCTTC. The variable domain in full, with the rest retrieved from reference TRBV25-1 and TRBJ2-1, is EADIYQTPRYLVIGTGKKITLECSQTMGHDKMYWYQQDPGMELHLIHYSYGVNSTEKGDLSSESTVSRIRTEHFPLTLESARPSHTSQYLCASSVFGGYYNEQFFGPGTRLTVL.

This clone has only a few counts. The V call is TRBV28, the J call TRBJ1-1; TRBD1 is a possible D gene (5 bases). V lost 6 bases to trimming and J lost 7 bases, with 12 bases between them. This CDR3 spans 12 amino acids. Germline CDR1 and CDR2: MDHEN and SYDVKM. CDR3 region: CASRAGTGEAFF. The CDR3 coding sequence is TGTGCCAGCAGGGCTGGAACAGGTGAAGCTTTCTTT.

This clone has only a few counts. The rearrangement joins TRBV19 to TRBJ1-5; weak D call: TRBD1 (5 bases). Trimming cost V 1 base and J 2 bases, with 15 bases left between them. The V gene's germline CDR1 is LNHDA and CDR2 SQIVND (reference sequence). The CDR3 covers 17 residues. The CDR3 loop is CASSIVRSQGGNQPQHF. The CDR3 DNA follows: TGTGCCAGTAGTATAGTTCGCTCCCAAGGGGGCAATCAGCCCCAGCATTTT.

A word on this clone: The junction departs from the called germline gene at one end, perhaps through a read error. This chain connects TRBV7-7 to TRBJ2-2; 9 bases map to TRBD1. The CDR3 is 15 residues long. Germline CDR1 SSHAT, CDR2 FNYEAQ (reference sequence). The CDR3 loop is CASSATGTGLGELFF. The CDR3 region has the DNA TGTGCTAGCAGCGCCACCGGGACAGGGCTCGGGGAGCTGTTTTTT.

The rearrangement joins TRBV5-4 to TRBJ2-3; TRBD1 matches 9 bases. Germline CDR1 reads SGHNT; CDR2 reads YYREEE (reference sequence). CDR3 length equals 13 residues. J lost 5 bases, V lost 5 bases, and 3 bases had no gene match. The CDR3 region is CASSPGQGDTQYF. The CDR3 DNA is TGTGCCAGCAGTCCGGGACAGGGAGATACGCAGTATTTT.

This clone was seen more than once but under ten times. CDR3 sequence (DNA): TGTGCCAGCAGTCCACAGGGGGCTGGATCCTACGAGCAGTACGTC. This translates into CASSPQGAGSYEQYV. The V call is TRBV28, the J call TRBJ2-7; 9 bases match TRBD1. Trimming removed 5 bases from V and 1 base from J; junction bases left unmatched: 6. Germline CDR1 reads MDHEN; CDR2 reads SYDVKM. The CDR3 covers 15 residues.

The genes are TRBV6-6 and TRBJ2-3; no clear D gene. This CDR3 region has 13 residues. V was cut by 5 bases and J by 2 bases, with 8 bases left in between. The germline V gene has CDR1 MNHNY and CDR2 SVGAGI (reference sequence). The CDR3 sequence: CASSLPDTDTQYF. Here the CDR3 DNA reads TGTGCCAGCAGTCTACCCGACACAGATACGCAGTATTTT.

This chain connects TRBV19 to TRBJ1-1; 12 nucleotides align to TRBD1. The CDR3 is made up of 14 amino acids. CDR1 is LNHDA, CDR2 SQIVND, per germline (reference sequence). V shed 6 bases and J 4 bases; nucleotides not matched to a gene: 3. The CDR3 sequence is CASSRDRGPTEAFF. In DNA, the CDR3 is TGTGCCAGTAGCCGGGACAGGGGGCCCACTGAAGCTTTCTTT.

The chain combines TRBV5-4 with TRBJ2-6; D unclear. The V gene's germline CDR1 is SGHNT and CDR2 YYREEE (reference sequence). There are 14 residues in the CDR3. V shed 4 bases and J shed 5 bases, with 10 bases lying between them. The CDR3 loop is CASSLADRANVLTF. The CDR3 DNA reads TGTGCCAGCAGCCTCGCCGACAGGGCCAACGTCCTGACTTTC. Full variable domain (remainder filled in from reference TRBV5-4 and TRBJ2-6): ETGVTQSPTHLIKTRGQQVTLRCSSQSGHNTVSWYQQALGQGPQFIFQYYREEENGRGNFPPRFSGLQFPNYSSELNVNALELDDSALYLCASSLADRANVLTFGAGSRLTVL.

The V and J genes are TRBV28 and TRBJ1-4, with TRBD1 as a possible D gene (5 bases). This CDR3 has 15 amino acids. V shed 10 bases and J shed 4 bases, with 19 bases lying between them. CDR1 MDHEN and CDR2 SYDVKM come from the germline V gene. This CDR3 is CAIQSSRGINEKLFF. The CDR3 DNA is TGTGCCATACAATCCTCGCGGGGCATTAATGAAAAACTGTTTTTT.

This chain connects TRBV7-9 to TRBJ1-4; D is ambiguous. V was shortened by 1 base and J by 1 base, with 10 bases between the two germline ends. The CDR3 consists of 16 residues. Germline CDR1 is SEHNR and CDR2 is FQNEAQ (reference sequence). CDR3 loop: CASSLGAVGTNEKLFF. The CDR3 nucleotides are TGTGCCAGCAGCTTAGGGGCAGTGGGAACTAATGAAAAACTGTTTTTT.